This T cell receptor beta chain was recovered during a study of T cell responses to AZD1222 COVID-19 vaccine. This CDR3 spans 15 amino acids. The germline V and J ends were trimmed by 5 bases and 8 bases, with 19 bases remaining between them. Germline V gene data show CDR1 as LNHDA and CDR2 as SQIVND (reference sequence). This clone showed up just a few times. Produced via immunoSEQ multiplex PCR; TCRdb's table is partial and in-frame only. This sample has under 110,000 clones, with roughly 84% found just once. This TCR derives from an adult in good health. The specimen comprised peripheral blood, sampled on day 0 of AZD1222 vaccination. The chain links TRBV19 to TRBJ2-1, with D possibly being TRBD2 (5 bases). CDR3 coding DNA: TGTGCCAGTAGTCCCTGGATGAGGGCCAGGCATGAGCAGTTCTTC. It translates to CASSPWMRARHEQFF.